The 3 T cell receptor beta chains in this list originate from one sample, sequenced in a study of blood T cells in healthy people across ages. A sample-barcoded 5' primer and a J-beta primer mix were used in a second PCR of roughly 7 to 11 cycles. TCRdb recomputed calls from the 5' RACE reads with MiXCR, one row per CDR3 protein. The sample has some 730,000 distinct CDR3 sequences, about 20% seen once; the top ten hold roughly a fifth. The sequenced sample was blood. Receptor source: a man in his 70s in good health.

The chain has TRBV18 and TRBJ1-3; D is perhaps TRBD1 (5 bases). The CDR3 totals 16 residues. Germline CDR1 and CDR2: KGHSH and LQKENI. V was clipped by 2 bases and J by 0 bases, with 11 bases between them. CDR3 nucleotide sequence: TGTGCCAGCTCACCAACGGGACCGGACTCTGGAAACACCATATATTTT. It specifies CASSPTGPDSGNTIYF.

The chain recombines TRBV7-2 with TRBJ2-3; 9 nucleotides line up with TRBD2. The CDR3 is 14 residues long. Germline V gene lookup returns CDR1 SGHTA and CDR2 FQGNSA. V lost 7 bases, J lost 4 bases, and 6 bases stayed unmatched. CDR3 region: CASKPGLAADTQYF. The CDR3 DNA reads as TGTGCCAGCAAGCCGGGACTAGCCGCAGATACGCAGTATTTT.

The gene calls are TRBV6-6 and TRBJ2-2; 8 bases map to TRBD2. This CDR3 has 15 residues. Trimming removed 6 bases from V and 3 bases from J; junction bases left unmatched: 6. The germline CDR1 and CDR2 sequences are MNHNY and SVGAGI (reference sequence). The CDR3 region has the DNA TGTGCCAGCAGGGTAACTAGCGGCCACACCGGGGAGCTGTTTTTT. The encoded protein is CASRVTSGHTGELFF.